This T cell receptor beta chain was recorded in a study of identifying expanded T cells in peripheral blood. Assay used: immunoSEQ multiplex PCR; TCRdb lists only in-frame clones, some missing. Seen here are about 97,000 clones, approximately 88% observed once, and the top ten hold over 12%. Germline V gene data show CDR1 as MGHRA and CDR2 as YSYEKL. V shed 8 bases, J shed 6 bases, and the junction held 20 bases outside the gene matches. The CDR3 sequence is 18 residues long. The chain joins TRBV4-1 to TRBJ2-1, with 9 bases lining up with TRBD2. This clonotype originated in a person between 18 and 69 years old in good health. Sequenced: blood. CDR3 sequence reads: CASGLQGGLARNPNEQFF. Written as DNA, the CDR3 is TGCGCCAGCGGATTACAGGGAGGACTAGCGCGAAACCCCAATGAGCAGTTCTTC.